These 31 T cell receptor beta chains came from one sample sequenced in a study of metastatic and nonmetastatic thyroid tumors. Every patient underwent thyroid surgery untreated. Using MiXCR, TCRdb reanalyzed the PCR reads. The table includes about 50,000 clones, around 20% detected once. The sequenced sample consisted of blood. The receptors were gathered from a female donor with papillary thyroid cancer or a benign thyroid nodule (not recorded which). Some clones in this sample may be carry-over from other donors' samples.

This clone has a count of ten or more. This chain connects TRBV6-1 to TRBJ2-7; TRBD2 matches 9 bases. V gave up 5 bases and J gave up 4 bases; unmatched junction bases: 9. Germline V CDR1 and CDR2: MNHNS, SASEGT. The CDR3 is 15 residues long. CDR3 coding DNA: TGTGCCAGCAGTCAAACCGGGACTAGCAAGTACGAGCAGTACTTC. Its translation is CASSQTGTSKYEQYF.

Worth noting for this clone: The conserved phenylalanine or tryptophan normally closing the CDR3 is absent here, so this likely arose from a read error. Because the CDR3's place on the DNA is in doubt, the DNA is left out and the CDR3 is given as listed by TCRdb. The V call is TRBV28, the J call TRBJ1-3; TRBD1, the D gene given by the table, was not confirmed from the DNA. The germline gives CDR1 MDHEN, CDR2 SYDVKM. The CDR3 has 15 residues if both end residues are counted. The CDR3 sequence: CASSQQTGRENTIYL.

This clone was seen at least ten times. V and J are TRBV9 and TRBJ2-3, with TRBD1 identical over 7 bases. J lost 4 bases, V lost 2 bases, and 10 bases had no gene match. Germline V lookup: CDR1 SGDLS, CDR2 YYNGEE. The CDR3 has 16 residues. The CDR3 DNA reads as TGTGCCAGCAGCGTGTCGGCGGGTACAGGGGCAGATACGCAGTATTTT. The encoded protein is CASSVSAGTGADTQYF.

About this clone: A much larger clone sits a single nucleotide away, making a read error possible. The chain combines TRBV25-1 with TRBJ2-6; TRBD2 might be the D (7 bases). The germline V gene encodes CDR1 MGHDK and CDR2 SYGVNS. The CDR3 spans 14 residues. CDR3 in DNA: TGTGCCGGCAGTGCGGGGGCCTGGGCCAACGTCCTGACTTTC. As protein: CAGSAGAWANVLTF.

In the case of this clone: The junction departs from germline at one end; a sequencing error may be responsible. The CDR3 nucleotides are TGTGCCAGCATCTTATGCTATGAGCAGTTCTTC. It is translated as CASILCYEQFF. The chain joins TRBV7-9 to TRBJ2-1; D is ambiguous. CDR1 and CDR2 from the germline V gene are SEHNR and FQNEAQ (reference sequence). The CDR3 length is 11 residues.

This clone came up a few times. The V gene is TRBV11-2, the J gene TRBJ2-1, with 12 bases matching TRBD2. The trim removed 7 bases at V and 8 bases at J, leaving 12 bases unmatched. This CDR3 is built from 16 residues. The germline gives CDR1 SGHAT, CDR2 FQNNGV. CDR3 nucleotides: TGTGCCAGCATCACATCTCTAGCGGGAGGGATGGATGAGCAGTTCTTC. This sequence encodes CASITSLAGGMDEQFF.

In this sample, this clone turned up many times. This rearrangement joins TRBV20-1 to TRBJ2-3, with TRBD2 matching over 11 bases. CDR3 size: 16 residues. The V segment lost 5 bases and the J segment 4 bases; nucleotides outside the gene matches: 11. Germline loops: CDR1 DFQATT, CDR2 SNEGSKA (reference sequence). The CDR3 DNA follows: TGCAGTGCTCATAGCACTAGCGGGAGAGGGGCAGATACGCAGTATTTT. Amino acids: CSAHSTSGRGADTQYF.

This clone came up many times. This clone may be a read error of a much larger clone one base away. The chain couples TRBV2 to TRBJ1-2; 10 bases line up with TRBD1. V gave up 6 bases and J gave up 8 bases; unmatched junction bases: 9. Looked up from germline, CDR1 is SNHLY and CDR2 is FYNNEI. The CDR3 has 14 amino acids. This CDR3 is CASRMGQGLVGYTF. The CDR3 DNA reads as TGTGCCAGCAGAATGGGACAGGGGCTAGTCGGCTACACCTTC.

A word on this clone: Since no conserved phenylalanine or tryptophan closes the CDR3, a read error is the likely cause. The chain couples TRBV7-6 to TRBJ2-7; D not resolved. Germline V CDR1 and CDR2: SGHVS, FNYEAQ. V lost 5 bases and J lost 4, with 12 bases in between. The CDR3 spans 13 residues. The CDR3, as DNA: TGTGCCAGCAGCCCTGGACCTCTTTACGAGCAGTACTCC. It translates to CASSPGPLYEQYS.

Concerning this clone: No conserved phenylalanine or tryptophan is present at the end of the CDR3, so a read error is the likely explanation. The chain carries TRBV27 and TRBJ2-7; 11 bases are a match to TRBD2. Germline CDR1 is MNHEY and CDR2 is SMNVEV (reference sequence). The length of the CDR3 is 14 residues. The V and J ends lost 5 bases and 5 bases, in that order; junction bases with no gene match: 5. The CDR3 spells CASSILAGVDEQYS. The DNA for the CDR3 is TGTGCCAGCAGTATACTAGCGGGAGTGGACGAGCAGTACTCC.

The genes are TRBV19 and TRBJ1-6; D gene uncertain. The CDR3 length is 13 residues. Germline V gene lookup returns CDR1 LNHDA and CDR2 SQIVND (reference sequence). Trimming left V 7 bases short and J 13 bases short, with 17 bases between. The CDR3 protein is CASTAYNVSPLHF. The DNA of the CDR3 is TGTGCCAGTACCGCTTACAATGTTTCGCCCCTCCACTTT.

This clone was recorded many times. V usage is TRBV20-1 and J usage is TRBJ2-2, with D hard to call. V was cut by 6 bases and J by 6 bases, with 11 bases left in between. The CDR3 has 12 amino acids. Germline CDR1 reads DFQATT; CDR2 reads SNEGSKA (reference sequence). CDR3 in amino acids: CSATPGPGELFF. CDR3 DNA sequence: TGCAGTGCAACGCCCGGGCCCGGGGAGCTGTTTTTT.

This clone was recorded many times. Being one base from a much bigger clone, this may be a read error. V is TRBV6-1 and J is TRBJ2-3; D is unresolved. The germline CDR1 and CDR2 sequences are MNHNS and SASEGT. Trimming cost V 2 bases and J 1 base, with 13 bases left between them. The CDR3 has 16 residues. The CDR3 region has the DNA TGTGCCAGCAGTGAATCCTATATTGGGGGCACAGATACGCAGTATTTT. It specifies CASSESYIGGTDTQYF.

This clone was counted at least ten times. The chain recombines TRBV6-6 with TRBJ1-2, with D unclear. Germline CDR1 and CDR2: MNHNY and SVGAGI (reference sequence). V lost 0 bases, J lost 1 base, and 6 bases lay in between. The CDR3 covers 14 residues. CDR3: CASSYSQDNYGYTF. The CDR3 coding sequence is TGTGCCAGCAGTTACTCGCAGGATAACTATGGCTACACCTTC.

This clone occurred many times. The chain recombines TRBV19 with TRBJ2-7; tentative D call: TRBD2 (5 bases). Germline CDR1 reads LNHDA; CDR2 reads SQIVND (reference sequence). This CDR3 region has 15 residues. V shed 0 bases and J shed 4 bases, with 13 bases lying between them. The CDR3: CASSIDLSGKYEQYF. In nucleotides, the CDR3 is TGTGCCAGTAGTATAGATCTATCCGGGAAATACGAGCAGTACTTC.

This clone was detected only a few times. The chain links TRBV28 to TRBJ2-1; no clear D. The V and J ends lost 3 bases and 0 bases respectively, with 9 bases between them. The CDR3 covers 15 residues. In germline, CDR1 is MDHEN, CDR2 SYDVKM. The CDR3 DNA follows: TGTGCCAGCAGTTTTGTAAGAAGCTCCTACAATGAGCAGTTCTTC. Amino acids: CASSFVRSSYNEQFF.

Many counts were recorded for this clone. This sample includes further DNA sequences coding for the same CDR3. The DNA of the CDR3 is TGTGCCAGCAGTTACGGGGGGTCCCGTGGAAACACCATATATTTT. This sequence encodes CASSYGGSRGNTIYF. V usage is TRBV6-2 or TRBV6-3 and J usage is TRBJ1-3, with D possibly matching TRBD1 (5 bases). V lost 2 bases to trimming and J lost 3 bases, with 11 bases between them. Germline CDR1 MNHEY, CDR2 SVGEGT. CDR3 size: 15 residues.

Only a few counts were recorded for this clone. The junction differs from germline at one of its ends, possibly a read error. This chain links TRBV6-1 with TRBJ2-3; 8 positions match TRBD1. Per germline, CDR1 MNHNS and CDR2 SASEGT. The CDR3 is made up of 14 amino acids. The CDR3 is CASIDRGEADTQYF. CDR3 nucleotide sequence: TGTGCCAGCATTGACAGGGGTGAGGCAGATACTCAGTATTTT.

This clone was seen at least ten times. This chain joins TRBV18 and TRBJ2-5; 9 bases map to TRBD1. Germline CDR1 and CDR2: KGHSH and LQKENI. Unmatched junction bases numbered 17, after V lost 3 bases and J lost 6 bases. The CDR3 spans 18 residues. The DNA for the CDR3 is TGTGCCAGCTCACCTACCGGACAGGGGTATTCACGTCCGAAGACCCAGTACTTC. It specifies CASSPTGQGYSRPKTQYF. Based on the CDR3 plus reference TRBV18 and TRBJ2-5, the full variable domain is NAGVMQNPRHLVRRRGQEARLRCSPMKGHSHVYWYRQLPEEGLKFMVYLQKENIIDESGMPKERFSAEFPKEGPSILRIQQVVRGDSAAYFCASSPTGQGYSRPKTQYFGPGTRLLVL.

The V and J genes are TRBV7-8 and TRBJ2-7; 12 bases map to TRBD2. V dropped 5 bases and J dropped 7; count of bases not matched to a gene: 9. Germline-derived CDR1 and CDR2 are SGHVS and FQNEAQ. This CDR3 contains 15 residues. The CDR3 sequence: CASSLVTSGSSEQYF. The DNA of the CDR3 is TGTGCCAGCAGCCTAGTGACTAGCGGGAGTTCTGAGCAGTACTTC.

This clone was picked up many times. The chain links TRBV3-1 to TRBJ2-1; the D is unclear. Germline loops: CDR1 LGHDT, CDR2 YNNKEL (reference sequence). The CDR3 extends over 15 amino acids. V dropped 0 bases and J dropped 7 bases, with 13 bases sitting between them. The CDR3 here is CASSQDPGSLNEQFF. DNA of the CDR3: TGTGCCAGCAGCCAAGACCCAGGCTCGCTGAATGAGCAGTTCTTC.

This clone was seen ten or more times. This chain uses TRBV27 with TRBJ2-2, with a possible D match to TRBD2 (5 bases). V lost 10 bases, J lost 2 bases, and 20 bases lay in between. Germline values: CDR1 MNHEY, CDR2 SMNVEV (reference sequence). CDR3 length equals 16 residues. The CDR3 nucleotides read TGTGCCACCAGGCCCCCGGGATCTGTAAACACCGGGGAGCTGTTTTTT. Translated, it gives CATRPPGSVNTGELFF.

V gene TRBV20-1 combines with J gene TRBJ1-6, with D possibly being TRBD1 (5 bases). The germline gives CDR1 DFQATT, CDR2 SNEGSKA (reference sequence). CDR3 length: 15 residues. Trimming pared 3 bases from V and 4 bases from J, leaving 13 bases between. CDR3: CSASSQGRYNSPLHF. The CDR3 bases are TGCAGTGCTAGCTCGCAGGGCCGTTATAATTCACCCCTCCACTTT.

The CDR3 here is CASSSPVGQGIHEQYF. Here the CDR3 DNA reads TGCGCCAGCAGCTCACCGGTCGGACAGGGAATTCACGAGCAGTACTTC. This chain joins TRBV5-1 and TRBJ2-7; 8 nucleotides agree with TRBD1. CDR1 and CDR2 from the germline V gene are SGHRS and YFSETQ. The junction had 13 bases not matched to a gene; V was cut back by 3 bases and J by 5 bases. The CDR3 totals 16 residues.

This clone was seen more than once but under ten times. The chain couples TRBV5-4 to TRBJ1-4, with TRBD1 matching 9 bases. The CDR3 runs 14 residues. V lost 4 bases and J lost 5; bases outside the gene matches: 3. Germline assignment: CDR1 SGHNT and CDR2 YYREEE (reference sequence). The CDR3 sequence: CASSKGTGNEKLFF. The DNA for the CDR3 is TGTGCCAGCAGCAAGGGGACAGGGAATGAAAAACTGTTTTTT.

This clone appeared many times. In the same sample, other DNA sequences code for this CDR3. This sequence joins TRBV12-3 or TRBV12-4 and TRBJ2-5, with a weak D call TRBD2 (5 bases). This CDR3 is built from 15 residues. The V end lost 6 bases, the J end lost 0 bases, and 14 bases lay between the germline ends. CDR3 in DNA: TGTGCCAGCAGCCTCTTATCGGGGAACCAAGAGACCCAGTACTTC. Its translation is CASSLLSGNQETQYF.

This clone was recorded at least ten times. The chain has TRBV11-2 and TRBJ2-2, with D possibly TRBD2 on 7 matching bases. The CDR3 runs 16 residues. V was clipped by 6 bases and J by 4 bases, with 18 bases between them. Germline lookup yields CDR1 SGHAT and CDR2 FQNNGV. The CDR3 here is CASSSTRGGVTGELFF. The CDR3 DNA follows: TGTGCCAGCAGTTCCACTAGGGGGGGAGTCACCGGGGAGCTGTTTTTT. Full variable domain (outside the CDR3, taken from reference TRBV11-2 and TRBJ2-2): EAGVAQSPRYKIIEKRQSVAFWCNPISGHATLYWYQQILGQGPKLLIQFQNNGVVDDSQLPKDRFSAERLKGVDSTLKIQPAKLEDSAVYLCASSSTRGGVTGELFFGEGSRLTVL.

CDR3 DNA sequence: TGTGCCAGCAGGGCCTCGGGGGGAGCAGATACGCAGTATTTT. As protein: CASRASGGADTQYF. The rearrangement links TRBV9 to TRBJ2-3; 7 bases are a match to TRBD2. The CDR3 covers 14 residues. V lost 5 bases, J lost 4 bases, and 7 bases stayed unmatched. The germline gives CDR1 SGDLS, CDR2 YYNGEE.

This chain links TRBV28 with TRBJ2-1; D remains unclear. V was cut by 7 bases and J by 13 bases, with 29 bases left in between. CDR3 length: 16 amino acids. Germline V gene data show CDR1 as MDHEN and CDR2 as SYDVKM. The CDR3 loop is CASNTLQIKSYIDQFF. The CDR3, as DNA: TGTGCCAGCAATACTCTCCAGATTAAATCCTACATTGATCAGTTCTTC.

Many counts were recorded for this clone. This chain connects TRBV28 to TRBJ1-2, with 7 bases matching TRBD1. Germline trimming cut 7 bases from V and 3 bases from J; bases unmatched to any gene: 8. CDR3 size: 14 residues. CDR1 is MDHEN, CDR2 SYDVKM, per germline. This chain's CDR3 is CASTFTGVDYGYTF. Here the CDR3 DNA reads TGTGCCAGCACCTTTACAGGGGTTGACTATGGCTACACCTTC.

J is TRBJ1-2 and V is TRBV4-1, with D possibly being TRBD1 (6 bases). The V end was cut by 2 bases, the J end by 4 bases, with 20 bases between. CDR3 length: 17 residues. From germline, CDR1 is MGHRA and CDR2 YSYEKL. CDR3 protein: CASSQRGGGRSGYGYTF. In DNA, the CDR3 is TGCGCCAGCAGCCAACGGGGCGGGGGGCGCTCCGGCTATGGCTACACCTTC.